Sequencing of this T cell receptor beta chain was carried out in a study of graft-versus-host responses after intestinal transplantation. Study results and limitations: Maximum circulating GvH clone levels tracked with early post-transplant HvG decreases.

Profiling relied on immunoSEQ multiplex PCR, and the TCRdb table lists in-frame clones only, not all of them. The profile shows about 110,000 clones, approximately 92% of them singletons. Looked up from germline, CDR1 is ENHRY and CDR2 is SYGVKD. The V gene end was trimmed by 4 bases and the J gene end by 3 bases; junction bases not matched to a gene: 8. CDR3 size: 16 residues. In regard to this clone: Antigen: not known.

The sequenced sample was unstimulated CD4+ T cells sorted from spleen or lymph node cells, obtained before transplant. The source is a human donor who was the organ donor for an intestinal transplant. V is TRBV10-3 and J is TRBJ1-2; 10 bases fit TRBD1. The CDR3 is CAISGQGAHSDYGYTF. The DNA of the CDR3 is TGTGCCATCAGTGGACAGGGGGCGCATAGTGACTATGGCTACACCTTC.